The present T cell receptor (beta chain) was sequenced within a study of blood T cell repertoires in COVID-19. This clone was seen just once. Sequenced by immunoSEQ multiplex PCR; TCRdb stores in-frame clones only, minus some. The data contain approximately 250,000 clones, around four fifths of them singletons. The sequence derives from a woman in her sixties or seventies with active or convalescent COVID-19. The material sequenced was peripheral blood.

The CDR3 nucleotides read TGTGCCAGCAGTCCCGGACAGTCTGGAAACACCATATATTTT. This codes for CASSPGQSGNTIYF. The chain is built from TRBV6-5 and TRBJ1-3, with a tentative D call TRBD1 (6 bases). The CDR3 spans 14 residues. CDR1 is MNHEY, CDR2 SVGAGI, per germline. Trimming shortened V by 5 bases and J by 1 base, and 9 bases separated the two germline ends.